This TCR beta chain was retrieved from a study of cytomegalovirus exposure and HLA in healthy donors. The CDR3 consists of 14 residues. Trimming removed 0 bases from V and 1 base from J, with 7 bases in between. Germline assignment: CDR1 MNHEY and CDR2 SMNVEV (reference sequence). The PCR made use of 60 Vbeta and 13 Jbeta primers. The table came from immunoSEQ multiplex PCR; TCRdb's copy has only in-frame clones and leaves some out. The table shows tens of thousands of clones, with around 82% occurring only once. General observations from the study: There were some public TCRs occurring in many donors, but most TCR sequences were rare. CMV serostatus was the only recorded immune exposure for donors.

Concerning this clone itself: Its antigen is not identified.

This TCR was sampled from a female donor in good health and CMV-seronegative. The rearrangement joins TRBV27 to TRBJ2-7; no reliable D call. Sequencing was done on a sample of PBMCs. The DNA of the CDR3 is TGTGCCAGCAGTTTATCTGGCTTATCCTACGAGCAGTACTTC. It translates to CASSLSGLSYEQYF.